The clone carrying this T cell receptor beta chain was found once. Its target is not known. This entry comes from a study of T cell responses to AZD1222 COVID-19 vaccine. Pooled in the analysis were second doses at about 4 or about 12 weeks. The study, taken as a whole, reports: Baseline seropositivity characterized only six AZD1222 recipients. Along spike, vaccine-associated CD4 TCRs were found throughout, with dominance at 160-218 and 743-854. Mostly white British, mostly female donors; authors suggested clonal diversity may be underestimated.

CDR3 length: 12 residues. Germline CDR1 is SEHNR and CDR2 is FQNEAQ (reference sequence). Trimming cost V 4 bases and J 9 bases, with 10 bases left between them. The assay was immunoSEQ multiplex PCR, and TCRdb's table has in-frame clones only and misses some. The sample lists about 160,000 clones, roughly 90% occurring once. The sequenced sample was peripheral blood, obtained 28 days after the second AZD1222 dose. This TCR came from an adult who received the AZD1222 COVID-19 vaccine. The chain couples TRBV7-9 to TRBJ1-5; the D is unclear. This CDR3 is CASSSGPRPQHF. CDR3 DNA: TGTGCCAGCAGCTCGGGCCCTCGGCCCCAGCATTTT.